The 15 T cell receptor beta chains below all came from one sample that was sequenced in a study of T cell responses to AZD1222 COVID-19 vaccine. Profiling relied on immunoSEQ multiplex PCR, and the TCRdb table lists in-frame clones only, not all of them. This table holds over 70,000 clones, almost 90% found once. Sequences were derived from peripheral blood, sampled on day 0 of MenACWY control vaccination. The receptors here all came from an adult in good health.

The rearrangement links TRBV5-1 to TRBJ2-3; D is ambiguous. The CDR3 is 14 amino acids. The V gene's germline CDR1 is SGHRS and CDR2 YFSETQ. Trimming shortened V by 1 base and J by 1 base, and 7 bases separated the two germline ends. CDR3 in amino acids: CASSLSSGTDTQYF. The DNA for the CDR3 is TGCGCCAGCAGCTTGTCATCGGGCACAGATACGCAGTATTTT.

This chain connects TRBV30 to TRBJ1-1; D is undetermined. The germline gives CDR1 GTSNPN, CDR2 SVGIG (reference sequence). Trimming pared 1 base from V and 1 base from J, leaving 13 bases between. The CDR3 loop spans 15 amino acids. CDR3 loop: CAWSEIGRRNTEAFF. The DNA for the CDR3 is TGTGCCTGGAGTGAAATTGGGCGGCGGAACACTGAAGCTTTCTTT.

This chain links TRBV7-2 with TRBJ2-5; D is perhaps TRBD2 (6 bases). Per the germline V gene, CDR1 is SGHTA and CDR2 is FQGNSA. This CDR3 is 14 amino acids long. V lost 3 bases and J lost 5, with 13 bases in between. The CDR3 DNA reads TGTGCCAGCAGCTTGGGGGGACTGGGGGAGACCCAGTACTTC. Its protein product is CASSLGGLGETQYF.

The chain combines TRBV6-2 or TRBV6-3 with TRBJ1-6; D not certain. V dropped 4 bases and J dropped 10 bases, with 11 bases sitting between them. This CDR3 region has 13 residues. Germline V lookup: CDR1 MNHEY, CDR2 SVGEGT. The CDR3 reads CASSLPPPSPLHF. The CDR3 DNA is TGTGCCAGCAGTTTGCCCCCGCCGTCACCCCTCCACTTT.

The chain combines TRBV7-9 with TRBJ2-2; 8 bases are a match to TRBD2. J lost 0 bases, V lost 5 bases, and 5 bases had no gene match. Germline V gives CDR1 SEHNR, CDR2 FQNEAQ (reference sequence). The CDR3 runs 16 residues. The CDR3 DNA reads TGTGCCAGCAGCAAAACTAGCGGCGCGAACACCGGGGAGCTGTTTTTT. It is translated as CASSKTSGANTGELFF.

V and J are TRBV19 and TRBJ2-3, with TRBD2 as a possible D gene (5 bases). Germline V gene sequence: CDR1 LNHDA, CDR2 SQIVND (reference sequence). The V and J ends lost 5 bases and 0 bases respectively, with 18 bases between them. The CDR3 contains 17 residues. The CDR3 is CASSLGKLAASTDTQYF. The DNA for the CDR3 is TGTGCCAGTAGTTTAGGGAAGCTAGCTGCTAGCACAGATACGCAGTATTTT.

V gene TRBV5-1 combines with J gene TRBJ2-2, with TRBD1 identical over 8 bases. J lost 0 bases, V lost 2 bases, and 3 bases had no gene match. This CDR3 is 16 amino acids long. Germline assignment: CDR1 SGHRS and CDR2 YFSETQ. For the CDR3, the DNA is TGCGCCAGCAGCTTCGAACAGGGGGCGAACACCGGGGAGCTGTTTTTT. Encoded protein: CASSFEQGANTGELFF.

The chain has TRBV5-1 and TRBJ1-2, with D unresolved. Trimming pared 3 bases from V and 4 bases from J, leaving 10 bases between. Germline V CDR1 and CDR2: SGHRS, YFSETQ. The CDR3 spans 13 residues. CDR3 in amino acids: CASSSDGPYGYTF. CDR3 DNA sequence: TGCGCCAGCAGCTCGGACGGGCCCTATGGCTACACCTTC.

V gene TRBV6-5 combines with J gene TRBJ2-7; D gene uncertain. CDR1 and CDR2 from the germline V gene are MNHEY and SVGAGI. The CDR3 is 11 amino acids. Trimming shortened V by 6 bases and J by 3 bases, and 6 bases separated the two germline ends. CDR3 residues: CASRRYYEQYF. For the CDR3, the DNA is TGTGCCAGCAGGCGATACTACGAGCAGTACTTC.

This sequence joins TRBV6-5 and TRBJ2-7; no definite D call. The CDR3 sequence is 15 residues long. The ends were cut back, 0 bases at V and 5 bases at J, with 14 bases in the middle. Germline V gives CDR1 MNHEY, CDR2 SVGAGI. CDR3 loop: CASSYSSLALHEQYF. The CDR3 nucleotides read TGTGCCAGCAGTTACTCCTCGTTGGCCCTTCACGAGCAGTACTTC.

CDR3 amino acids: CATPPVKNTEAFF. The CDR3 coding sequence is TGTGCCACCCCCCCCGTGAAGAACACTGAAGCTTTCTTT. The chain links TRBV2 to TRBJ1-1; D ambiguous. Germline CDR1 reads SNHLY; CDR2 reads FYNNEI. With 10 bases removed from V and 1 base from J, the gap between germline ends came to 13 bases. There are 13 residues in the CDR3. Variable domain in full (rest from reference TRBV2 and TRBJ1-1): EPEVTQTPSHQVTQMGQEVILRCVPISNHLYFYWYRQILGQKVEFLVSFYNNEISEKSEIFDDQFSVERPDGSNFTLKIRSTKLEDSAMYFCATPPVKNTEAFFGQGTRLTVV.

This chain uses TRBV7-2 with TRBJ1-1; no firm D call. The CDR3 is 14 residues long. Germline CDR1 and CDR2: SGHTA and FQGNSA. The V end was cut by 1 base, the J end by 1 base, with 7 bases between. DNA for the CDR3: TGTGCCAGCAGCTTAGAGCAAAGGAACACTGAAGCTTTCTTT. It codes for CASSLEQRNTEAFF.

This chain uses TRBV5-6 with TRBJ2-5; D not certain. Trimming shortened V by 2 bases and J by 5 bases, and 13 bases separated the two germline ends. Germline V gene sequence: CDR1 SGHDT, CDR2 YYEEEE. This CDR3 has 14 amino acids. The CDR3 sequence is CASSFPTSSETQYF. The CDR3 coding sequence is TGTGCCAGCAGCTTCCCCACCTCATCGGAGACCCAGTACTTC.

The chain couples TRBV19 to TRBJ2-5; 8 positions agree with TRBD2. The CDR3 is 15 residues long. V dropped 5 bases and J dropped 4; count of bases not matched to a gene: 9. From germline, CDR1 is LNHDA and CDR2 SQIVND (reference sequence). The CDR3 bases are TGTGCCAGTAGTGAGCCGGGACTAGGGGTAGAGACCCAGTACTTC. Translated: CASSEPGLGVETQYF.

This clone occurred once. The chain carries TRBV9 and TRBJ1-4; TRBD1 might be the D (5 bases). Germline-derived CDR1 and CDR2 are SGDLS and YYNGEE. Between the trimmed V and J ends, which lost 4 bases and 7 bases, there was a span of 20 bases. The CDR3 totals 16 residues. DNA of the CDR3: TGTGCCAGCAGCCCGCGGGCAGGGTGGAGAGGTGAAAAACTGTTTTTT. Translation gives CASSPRAGWRGEKLFF. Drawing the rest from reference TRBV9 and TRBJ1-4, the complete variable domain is DSGVTQTPKHLITATGQRVTLRCSPRSGDLSVYWYQQSLDQGLQFLIQYYNGEERAKGNILERFSAQQFPDLHSELNLSSLELGDSALYFCASSPRAGWRGEKLFFGSGTQLSVL.